This entry lists 10 T cell receptor beta chains sequenced from one sample in a study of CD8+ T cells in alopecia areata. RNA was isolated and reverse transcribed to cDNA, the sequencing template. Here immunoSEQ multiplex PCR was the method, and the copy in TCRdb shows in-frame clones only, minus some. The sample shows roughly 120,000 clones, approximately 60% of them seen only once. The sequenced material came from CD4+ T cells sorted from blood. These receptors all come from a human donor in good health.

The CDR3 protein is CATSRDSGGQSPLHF. CDR3 nucleotides: TGTGCCACCAGCAGAGATTCGGGGGGGCAATCACCCCTCCACTTT. The chain employs TRBV15 and TRBJ1-6, with a weak D call TRBD1 (6 bases). This CDR3 spans 15 amino acids. Trimming took off 0 bases at V and 10 bases at J, with 13 bases between the two ends. The V gene's germline CDR1 is LNHNV and CDR2 YYDKDF (reference sequence).

V and J are TRBV27 and TRBJ1-5; no clear D. The CDR3 spans 13 residues. CDR1 is MNHEY, CDR2 SMNVEV, per germline (reference sequence). V was cut by 1 base and J by 2 bases, with 3 bases left in between. The CDR3 DNA sequence: TGTGCCAGCAGTTTATTGGGCAATCAGCCCCAGCATTTT. Encoded protein: CASSLLGNQPQHF.

The chain joins TRBV4-2 to TRBJ1-2; perhaps TRBD1 as D (5 bases). The germline CDR1 and CDR2 sequences are LGHNA and YNFKEQ. The CDR3 sequence is 15 residues long. V shed 0 bases and J shed 5 bases, with 13 bases lying between them. CDR3 bases: TGTGCCAGCAGCCAAGAGGAGGCAGGGCGGTATGGCTACACCTTC. Translation gives CASSQEEAGRYGYTF.

This chain uses TRBV5-6 with TRBJ1-2, with D unclear. Deletions cut 6 bases from V and 4 bases from J, with 16 bases between. The length of the CDR3 is 14 residues. Germline-derived CDR1 and CDR2 are SGHDT and YYEEEE. The DNA of the CDR3 is TGTGCCAGCACCTCCTACGGGTCAGGCTATGGCTACACCTTC. As protein: CASTSYGSGYGYTF. The whole variable domain, filled in from reference TRBV5-6 and TRBJ1-2, reads DAGVTQSPTHLIKTRGQQVTLRCSPKSGHDTVSWYQQALGQGPQFIFQYYEEEERQRGNFPDRFSGHQFPNYSSELNVNALLLGDSALYLCASTSYGSGYGYTFGSGTRLTVV.

The chain links TRBV30 to TRBJ2-5, with TRBD2 matching 12 bases. CDR1 is GTSNPN, CDR2 SVGIG, per germline (reference sequence). The J segment lost 1 base and the V segment lost 1 base, leaving 7 bases of the junction unmatched. CDR3 length: 17 amino acids. The chain's CDR3 is CAWSGEGLAGLQETQYF. CDR3 bases: TGTGCCTGGAGTGGGGAAGGACTAGCGGGACTCCAAGAGACCCAGTACTTC.

The sample holds a few counts of this clone. CDR3 nucleotides: TGCAGCGTCGCCTTTGGCAGGGGGAAGCCAGATACGCAGTATTTT. It encodes CSVAFGRGKPDTQYF. The chain recombines TRBV29-1 with TRBJ2-3; 7 nucleotides line up with TRBD1. Per the germline V gene, CDR1 is SQVTM and CDR2 is ANQGSEA. The CDR3 sequence is 15 residues long. The J segment lost 4 bases and the V segment lost 6 bases, leaving 13 bases of the junction unmatched.

Only a few counts were recorded for this clone. The chain couples TRBV7-6 to TRBJ2-3; no definite D call. The CDR3 sequence is 15 residues long. Trimming cost V 4 bases and J 0 bases, with 11 bases left between them. The V gene's germline CDR1 is SGHVS and CDR2 FNYEAQ. CDR3 DNA: TGTGCCAGCAGCTCGTGGACGGCTAGCACAGATACGCAGTATTTT. Amino acids: CASSSWTASTDTQYF.

This chain joins TRBV29-1 and TRBJ2-1; maybe TRBD1 (6 bases). Trimming shortened V by 4 bases and J by 8 bases, and 9 bases separated the two germline ends. The CDR3 length is 11 residues. Germline values: CDR1 SQVTM, CDR2 ANQGSEA. The CDR3 is CSVARQDEQFF. CDR3 nucleotides: TGCAGCGTTGCCAGACAGGATGAGCAGTTCTTC.

This clone appeared many times. The rearrangement joins TRBV7-2 to TRBJ2-1, with 11 bases aligning to TRBD2. CDR3 length equals 16 residues. J gave up 5 bases and V 0 bases, and 3 bases lay outside the gene matches. Germline lookup yields CDR1 SGHTA and CDR2 FQGNSA. The CDR3 region has the DNA TGTGCCAGCAGCTTAGCTTCTAGCGGGGGGAACAATGAGCAGTTCTTC. It yields the protein CASSLASSGGNNEQFF.

This clone was found once. This sequence joins TRBV29-1 and TRBJ1-2, with D perhaps matching TRBD1 (6 bases). This CDR3 region has 14 residues. The germline CDR1 and CDR2 sequences are SQVTM and ANQGSEA. The V and J ends lost 2 bases and 6 bases respectively, with 16 bases between them. CDR3 sequence (DNA): TGCAGCGTTGAAAGGTCCAGGGGAGAAAATGGCTACACCTTC. Protein: CSVERSRGENGYTF.